The text below deals with one T cell receptor (beta chain). Unique molecular identifiers were attached to individual cDNA molecules. TCRdb fed the 5' RACE reads into MiXCR, producing one record per CDR3 protein. The table shows fewer than 60,000 distinct CDR3 sequences, with approximately 11% occurring only once. The entry originates in a study of early T cells in non-severe SARS-CoV-2 infection. The CDR3 runs 14 residues. Trimming cost V 2 bases and J 7 bases, with 12 bases left between them. CDR1 is DFQATT, CDR2 SNEGSKA, per germline (reference sequence). This TCR came from an adult who was a healthcare worker with PCR-confirmed SARS-CoV-2 infection or an uninfected control (not recorded which). Material for sequencing was whole blood. This sequence joins TRBV20-1 and TRBJ1-6; D unclear. The CDR3: CSARSDLYNSPLHF. CDR3 DNA: TGCAGTGCTAGATCGGACCTGTACAATTCACCCCTCCACTTT.